This T cell receptor beta chain was recorded in a study of control samples from healthy donors and cancer patients. About this clone: Other DNA sequences of this sample code for an identical CDR3.

The assay was immunoSEQ multiplex PCR, and TCRdb's table has in-frame clones only and misses some. The data show more than 100,000 clones, 90% seen once. Germline V gene sequence: CDR1 MNHEY, CDR2 SMNVEV (reference sequence). This CDR3 has 13 residues. V lost 6 bases to trimming and J lost 4 bases; unmatched junction nucleotides: 2. Input material: blood. The sequence was collected from a man aged 18 to 30 in good health. The chain combines TRBV27 with TRBJ2-7, with 11 nucleotides matching TRBD1. The CDR3 loop is CASRGTGGYEQYF. In DNA form, the CDR3 reads TGTGCCAGCAGGGGGACAGGGGGGTACGAGCAGTACTTC.